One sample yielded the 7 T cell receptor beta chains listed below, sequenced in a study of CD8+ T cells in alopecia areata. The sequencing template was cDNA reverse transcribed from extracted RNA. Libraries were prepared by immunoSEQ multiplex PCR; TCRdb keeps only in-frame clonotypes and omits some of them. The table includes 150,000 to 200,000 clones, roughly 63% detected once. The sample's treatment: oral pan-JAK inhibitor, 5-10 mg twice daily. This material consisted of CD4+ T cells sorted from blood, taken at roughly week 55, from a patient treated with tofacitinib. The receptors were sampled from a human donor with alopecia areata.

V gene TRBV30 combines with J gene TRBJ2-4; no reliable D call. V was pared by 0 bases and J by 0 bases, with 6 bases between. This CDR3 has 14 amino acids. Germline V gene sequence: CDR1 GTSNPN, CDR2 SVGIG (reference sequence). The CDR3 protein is CAWSVPGAKNIQYF. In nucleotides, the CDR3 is TGTGCCTGGAGTGTACCCGGAGCCAAAAACATTCAGTACTTC.

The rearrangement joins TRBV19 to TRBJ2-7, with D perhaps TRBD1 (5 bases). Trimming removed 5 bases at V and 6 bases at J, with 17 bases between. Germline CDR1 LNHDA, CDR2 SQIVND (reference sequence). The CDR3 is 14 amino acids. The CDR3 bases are TGTGCCAGTAGTCGTCGCGTTTTGGACACCGAGCAGTACTTC. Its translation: CASSRRVLDTEQYF.

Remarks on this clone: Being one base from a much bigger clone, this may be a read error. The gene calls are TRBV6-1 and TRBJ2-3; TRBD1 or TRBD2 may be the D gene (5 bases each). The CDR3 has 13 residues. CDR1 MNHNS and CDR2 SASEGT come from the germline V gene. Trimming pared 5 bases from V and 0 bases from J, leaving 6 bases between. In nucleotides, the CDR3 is TGTGCCAGCAGTTGGGACAGCACAGATACGCAGTATTTT. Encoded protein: CASSWDSTDTQYF.

CDR3 nucleotide sequence: TGCAGCGTTGACAGTTACAATGAGCAGTTCTTC. Protein product: CSVDSYNEQFF. The gene calls are TRBV29-1 and TRBJ2-1; D not certain. V gave up 3 bases and J gave up 4 bases, with 4 bases separating them. The CDR3 has 11 amino acids. Germline V CDR1 and CDR2: SQVTM, ANQGSEA.

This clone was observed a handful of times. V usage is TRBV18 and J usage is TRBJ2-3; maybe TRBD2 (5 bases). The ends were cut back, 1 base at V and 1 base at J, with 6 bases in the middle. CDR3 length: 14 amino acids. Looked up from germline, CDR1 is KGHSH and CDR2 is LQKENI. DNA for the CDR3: TGTGCCAGCTCACCACGGCGGGGCACAGATACGCAGTATTTT. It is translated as CASSPRRGTDTQYF.

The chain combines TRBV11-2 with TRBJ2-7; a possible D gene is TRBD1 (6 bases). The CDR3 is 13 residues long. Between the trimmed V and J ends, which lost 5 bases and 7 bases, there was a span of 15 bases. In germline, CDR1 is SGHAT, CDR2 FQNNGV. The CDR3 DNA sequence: TGTGCCAGCAGCCGCCTCACTAGGGGGGAGCAGTACTTC. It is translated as CASSRLTRGEQYF.

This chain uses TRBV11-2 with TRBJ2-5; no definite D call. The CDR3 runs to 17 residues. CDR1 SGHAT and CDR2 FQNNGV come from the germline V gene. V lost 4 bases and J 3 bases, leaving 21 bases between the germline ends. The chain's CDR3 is CASSSIYIMTDKETQYF. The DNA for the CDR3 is TGTGCCAGCAGCTCAATCTACATAATGACGGATAAAGAGACCCAGTACTTC.